A selection of T cell receptor beta chains follows, all from one sample in a study of cytomegalovirus exposure and HLA in healthy donors. Generated by immunoSEQ multiplex PCR, the TCRdb table keeps only in-frame clones and is missing some. The sample shows approximately 300,000 clones, around 80% of them seen only once. The sequenced material came from PBMCs. The receptors derive from a girl aged 2 to 10 in good health and CMV-seronegative. Each CDR3 is given with its conserved first and last residue. Fields, in order: J gene, clone size, V gene, D gene, CDR3 DNA, CDR3 protein. The D gene is left open where the match is weak. The listing skips clone size in some rows; elsewhere it reads once, few, many or a size class.

TRBJ2-7,NA,TRBV28,NA,TGTGCCAGCAGCAACCAGAAGGTGCGGGGGCCCTACGAGCAGTACTTC,CASSNQKVRGPYEQYF
TRBJ2-7,NA,TRBV30,TRBD2,TGTGCCTGGAGTGGGTCCGGACTAGCGGGGAGAATAGGGGCCTACGAGCAGTACTTC,CAWSGSGLAGRIGAYEQYF
TRBJ2-1,NA,TRBV7-8,TRBD2,TGTGCCAGCAGCCGCGGGAGGATATTCGATGAGCAGTTCTTC,CASSRGRIFDEQFF
TRBJ2-1,NA,TRBV9,TRBD2,TGTGCCAGCAGCGCTAGCGGGAGGTCCCGTGGGGAGCAGTTCTTC,CASSASGRSRGEQFF
TRBJ2-3,NA,TRBV28,TRBD1,TGTGCCAGCAGCCCGGGACAGATGCTCACAGATACGCAGTATTTT,CASSPGQMLTDTQYF
TRBJ1-1,NA,TRBV7-8,TRBD1,TGTGCCAGCAGCTCCCGGACAGGGGCCTACCGGGGGAACACTGAAGCTTTCTTT,CASSSRTGAYRGNTEAFF
TRBJ2-5,NA,TRBV5-1,NA,TGCGCCAGCAGCTTGGCAGGGGTCGAGGAGACCCAGTACTTC,CASSLAGVEETQYF
TRBJ2-2,NA,TRBV7-3,NA,TGTGCCAGCAGCCGACGGGTTACGAACACCGGGGAGCTGTTTTTT,CASSRRVTNTGELFF
TRBJ1-5,NA,TRBV30,NA,TGTGCCGTGGCTGGGGGCCGCAATCAGCCCCAGCATTTT,CAVAGGRNQPQHF
TRBJ2-7,few,TRBV9,NA,TGTGCCAGCAGCAGGGGGGGAGGAGCGGACGAGCAGTACTTC,CASSRGGGADEQYF
TRBJ2-7,NA,TRBV7-2,NA,TGTGCCAGCAGCTCCCAGCGGGTCGTCTACGAGCAGTACTTC,CASSSQRVVYEQYF
TRBJ2-5,NA,TRBV28,NA,TGTGCCAGCAGGAACAGGGCACAGGGGACCCAGTACTTC,CASRNRAQGTQYF
TRBJ2-7,NA,TRBV7-2,NA,TGTGCCAGCAGCTTACGCAGGGGTGCGTCCTACGAGCAGTACTTC,CASSLRRGASYEQYF
TRBJ2-1,NA,TRBV11-1,TRBD2,TGTGCCAGCAGCTTAGCGGGAGGGTTTAATGAGCAGTTCTTC,CASSLAGGFNEQFF
TRBJ1-5,NA,TRBV19,TRBD1,TGTGCCAGTAGTATACACCTAAGCAGGGACAGGGAATCTTTCAATCAGCCCCAGCATTTT,CASSIHLSRDRESFNQPQHF
TRBJ2-2,NA,TRBV18,TRBD2,TGTGCCAGCTCACTGACTAGCGGGGAAGGGGAGCTGTTTTTT,CASSLTSGEGELFF
TRBJ2-1,NA,TRBV28,TRBD2,TGTGCCAGCAGTTTTTTCCCGACTAGCGGGAGGGCGGGGCAGTTCTTC,CASSFFPTSGRAGQFF
TRBJ2-5,NA,TRBV4-1,TRBD2,TGCGCCAGCAGCCAAGCGGGGGGTCAAGAGACCCAGTACTTC,CASSQAGGQETQYF
TRBJ1-4,NA,TRBV9,TRBD1,TGTGCCAGCAGCGTAGGGAGGGGGCGCGTGGAAAAACTGTTTTTT,CASSVGRGRVEKLFF
TRBJ2-1,once,TRBV4-1,TRBD2,TGCGCCAGCAGCCAAATGACTAGCGGGAGTTTAACCCCCTACAATGAGCAGTTCTTC,CASSQMTSGSLTPYNEQFF
TRBJ2-2,NA,TRBV7-9,TRBD2,TGTGCCAGCAGCGGGACTAAGCGAACCCTCGTAGGGCTGTTTTTT,CASSGTKRTLVGLFF
TRBJ2-7,NA,TRBV28,TRBD2,TGTGCCAGCAGTTTTCGCGGGAGTGGTTACGAGCAGTACTTC,CASSFRGSGYEQYF
TRBJ2-3,NA,TRBV9,NA,TGTGCCAGCAGCTTCGCAGAAGATACGCAGTATTTT,CASSFAEDTQYF
TRBJ1-5,few,TRBV7-4,NA,TGTGCCAGCAGCTTAGGAGCAAAGGGGTTATTGGGGAGGCAGCCCCAGCATTTT,CASSLGAKGLLGRQPQHF
TRBJ2-5,NA,TRBV27,TRBD2,TGTGCCAGCTGGGGGGGACCGCGAGGGACCCAGTACTTC,CASWGGPRGTQYF
TRBJ1-3,NA,TRBV7-2,NA,TGTGCCAGCAGCTTAGTAGCAGGGTTCTCTGGAAACACCATATATTTT,CASSLVAGFSGNTIYF
TRBJ2-7,NA,TRBV9,TRBD1,TGTGCCAGCAGCGTAGAGGCCGGGACAGGGAACTACGAGCAGTACTTC,CASSVEAGTGNYEQYF
TRBJ2-3,NA,TRBV7-3,TRBD1,TGTGCCAGCAGCTACCGGGACAGGGGAGGCGCAGATACGCAGTATTTT,CASSYRDRGGADTQYF
TRBJ1-2,NA,TRBV5-1,TRBD1,TGCGCCAGCAGCAGGGGACAGGCCACGGCGAGCTACACCTTC,CASSRGQATASYTF
TRBJ2-7,NA,TRBV7-2,TRBD2,TGTGCCAGCAGCTCCGGGACTAGCGGGGGGGCCCTGGGCGTCCACGAGCAGTACTTC,CASSSGTSGGALGVHEQYF
TRBJ2-1,NA,TRBV20-1,NA,TGCAGCGGGAGTCGAGAATTCTTC,CSGSREFF
TRBJ1-6,NA,TRBV5-1,NA,TGCGCCAGCAGCTTGGACTCGAATTCACCCCTCCACTTT,CASSLDSNSPLHF
TRBJ2-7,few,TRBV2,TRBD1,TGTGCCAGCAGGCAACAGGGGTACGAGCAGTACTTC,CASRQQGYEQYF
TRBJ2-1,NA,TRBV10-2,TRBD1,TGCGCCAGCAAAGGGACAGGGCCGTACAATGAGCAGTTCTTC,CASKGTGPYNEQFF